Below, one T cell receptor (beta chain) is given with its context. Its target is unknown. V lost 6 bases, J lost 0 bases, and 4 bases stayed unmatched. Germline V gives CDR1 ENHRY, CDR2 SYGVKD. The CDR3 is made up of 14 amino acids. TCR beta libraries were made by quantitative 5'-RACE with molecular barcodes. In TCRdb, the 5' RACE reads were re-called with MiXCR into one record per CDR3 protein. The sample has approximately 500,000 distinct CDR3 sequences; 9.5% to 15% are singletons. The data originate from a study of CD8 T cells in ankylosing spondylitis. Study-wide points: Ankylosing spondylitis blood appeared to carry a characteristic TCR beta motif of roughly 8 highly homologous variants.

The sample was blood, either unsorted or a sorted T cell fraction (not recorded which). The receptor was isolated from a male donor with ankylosing spondylitis. The chain links TRBV10-3 to TRBJ1-1; 7 nucleotides align to TRBD1. This CDR3 reads CAISPTGMNTEAFF. The CDR3, as DNA: TGTGCCATCAGCCCGACAGGGATGAACACTGAAGCTTTCTTT.